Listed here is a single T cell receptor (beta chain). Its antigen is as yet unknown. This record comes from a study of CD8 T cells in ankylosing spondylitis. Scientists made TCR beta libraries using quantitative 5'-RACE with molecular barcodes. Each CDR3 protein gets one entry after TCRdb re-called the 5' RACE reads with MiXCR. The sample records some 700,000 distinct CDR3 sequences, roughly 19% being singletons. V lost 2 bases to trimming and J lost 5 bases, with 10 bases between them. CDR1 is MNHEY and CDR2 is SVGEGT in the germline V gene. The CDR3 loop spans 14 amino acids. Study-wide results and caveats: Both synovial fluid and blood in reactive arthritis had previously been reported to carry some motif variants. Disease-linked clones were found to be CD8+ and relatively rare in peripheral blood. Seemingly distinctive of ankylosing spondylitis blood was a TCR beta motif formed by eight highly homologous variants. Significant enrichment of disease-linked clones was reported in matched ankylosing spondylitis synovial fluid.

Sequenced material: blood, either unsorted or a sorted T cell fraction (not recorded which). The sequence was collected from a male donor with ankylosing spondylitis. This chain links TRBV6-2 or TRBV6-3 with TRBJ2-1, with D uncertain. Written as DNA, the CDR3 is TGTGCCAGCAGTTACGATGTTTATAACAATGAGCAGTTCTTC. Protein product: CASSYDVYNNEQFF.